This TCR delta chain was documented in a study of Vγ9Vδ2 T cells in congenital toxoplasmosis (dated by TCRdb to the early 2020s). Regarding the complete study: Congenital toxoplasmosis was diagnosed using IgG, IgM and IgA serology, Western blot and an in-house interferon-gamma release assay. In this study, researchers looked at the gamma and delta chain CDR3 repertoires of sorted blood gammadelta T cells, comparing infants congenitally infected with T. gondii against uninfected infants. Infant repertoires were sequenced at 2 months after birth and at 1 year of age. TCR sequencing covered roughly 5 infected and around 11 uninfected infants at 2 months, plus 3 infected and 4 uninfected infants at 1 year.

V trim: 3 bases; J trim: 3 bases; unmatched bases: 22. The CDR3 starts with the cysteine, ends with the phenylalanine, and has 22 residues. Only the CDR3 DNA stays, 66 bases, in frame from base 1. CDR1 and CDR2 are drawn from the germline V gene: TSWWSYY, QGS. Template-switch reverse transcription with SuperScript II was used to generate cDNA, with TRGC- and TRDC-specific primers combined in a single tube. The TRGC primer was designed so that it would bind both of the constant genes TRGC1 and TRGC2. The KAPA Real-Time Library Amplification Kit was used for TRG and TRD amplification, and AMPure XP bead purification was performed between steps. Index PCR with the Nextera XT Index Kit was used to attach the Illumina sequencing adapters. An Illumina MiSeq with the V2 300 kit was used to sequence the TRG and TRD amplicons, producing 150 bp paired-end reads. The study's own analysis went as follows. Before further analysis, read quality was checked using FastQC version 0.11.8. Reads were aligned against the TRG or TRD reference genes from GenBank, and CDR3 sequences were constructed using MiXCR version 3.0.3. Default MiXCR settings were kept, except that 3 rather than 5 consecutive nucleotides were used to assemble TRDD gene segments. N additions, CDR3 length, J segment length and clonotype sharing between samples were all calculated using VDJtools version 1.2.1. CDR3 sequences that were out of frame or contained stop codons were left out of the analysis. To look for overlap, the infant repertoires were checked against previously published Vgamma9Vdelta2 repertoires from fetal, cord blood and adult blood. TCRdb reran clone calling on the public reads with CATT; rows sharing one DNA sequence were then combined. These V and J calls derive from TCRdb rather than the authors' analysis. The sample table lists just over 350 delta-chain clones, around 14% of them with a count of one. Roughly 70% of the sample lies in the top ten.

On this clone: It has no known antigen specificity. A far larger clone is only one base removed, so a read error is likely.

What the authors observed across the whole study: Two months was the earliest age with enough suitable sample material for TCR repertoire analysis, so newborn repertoires were not sequenced. At 2 months, TRGV9 and TRDV2 CDR3s of infected infants appeared to carry fewer N additions than uninfected infants, especially TRDV2-TRDJ1 sequences. In 2-month-old infants, germline-encoded fetal-type TRDV2 CDR3 sequences seemed to be more common in infected than in uninfected infants, which suggests a footprint of in utero expansion. Both infected and uninfected infants showed high prevalence of a public TRGV9 clonotype. At 1 year of age, repertoire differences between infected and uninfected infants were less clear than at 2 months.

The same treatment, consisting of spiramycin and/or pyrimethamine plus sulfadiazine plus folinic acid, was given to mothers of infected and uninfected infants alike. All infants, both infected and uninfected, were delivered at term after more than 37 weeks of gestation. Approximately 1 mL of blood was processed into PBMCs by Lymphoprep gradient centrifugation, after which the PBMCs were cryopreserved in liquid nitrogen and shipped to Belgium. After thawing, PBMCs were labeled with Zombie NIR viability dye and stained with CD3, TCR gammadelta, Vgamma9 and Vdelta2 antibodies. A FACSAria III was used to sort CD3+ TCRgammadelta+ T cells, reaching a mean purity of almost 99%. The RNeasy Micro Kit was used to isolate RNA from approximately 9,500 sorted gammadelta T cells per sample. Each infant was born to a mother who had been enrolled with a primary T. gondii infection during pregnancy. The infants' peripheral blood was drawn at an outpatient microbiology and virology center located in Pavia, Italy.

Recombination joined TRDV1 with TRDJ1, and 13 junction bases match TRDD3. Sequenced input: gamma-delta T cells from blood. The sequence came from a child under 10 years old born to a mother with Toxoplasma gondii infection during pregnancy, either congenitally infected or uninfected (not recorded which). The CDR3 region reads CALGEQHHAPYWGIRDPDKLIF. The DNA sequence is as follows: TGTGCTCTTGGGGAGCAGCACCATGCTCCGTACTGGGGGATACGCGATCCCGATAAACTCATCTTT.